This is a list of T cell receptor beta chains from one sample in a study of cytomegalovirus exposure and HLA in healthy donors. Repertoires were generated with immunoSEQ multiplex PCR, while TCRdb's copy carries only in-frame clones and drops some. The table includes approximately 120,000 clones, 76% detected once. The specimen was PBMCs. All receptors come from a woman between 45 and 60 years old in good health and CMV-seropositive. CDR3s include the opening cysteine and the closing phenylalanine or tryptophan. D genes are given only for firm matches. Clone size is stated in some rows and not others, as once, few, many or a class when expanded.

D: .; J: TRBJ2-1; V: TRBV2; size: .; DNA: TGTGCCAGCAGTGAAGCGCAGGGGAGCTACAATGAGCAGTTCTTC; CDR3: CASSEAQGSYNEQFF
D: TRBD1; J: TRBJ1-2; V: TRBV4-3; size: few; DNA: TGCGCCAGCAGCTCCTCCGGGACAGAGGGCTACACCTTC; CDR3: CASSSSGTEGYTF
D: .; J: TRBJ1-1; V: TRBV9; size: .; DNA: TGTGCCAGCAGCGTAGACGAGGGTAGGAACACTGAAGCTTTCTTT; CDR3: CASSVDEGRNTEAFF
D: TRBD1; J: TRBJ2-1; V: TRBV7-2; size: .; DNA: TGTGCCAGCAGCTCACCGGGACAGGGGGCTTACAATGAGCAGTTCTTC; CDR3: CASSSPGQGAYNEQFF
D: TRBD1; J: TRBJ2-7; V: TRBV6-5; size: .; DNA: TGTGCCAGCAGTTATCGGGACAGGGGTACCTCCTACGAGCAGTACTTC; CDR3: CASSYRDRGTSYEQYF
D: .; J: TRBJ1-6; V: TRBV25-1; size: .; DNA: TGTGCCAGCAGTGGTTCTTGGGGGAGGACACCCCTCCACTTT; CDR3: CASSGSWGRTPLHF
D: TRBD2; J: TRBJ2-5; V: TRBV4-3; size: .; DNA: TGCGCCAGCAGCCAAGACGCAGGACTAGCGGGGGGGAGAGAGACCCAGTACTTC; CDR3: CASSQDAGLAGGRETQYF
D: .; J: TRBJ2-1; V: TRBV9; size: .; DNA: TGTGCCAGCAGCGTAGATCTAGCAGTATACAATGAGCAGTTCTTC; CDR3: CASSVDLAVYNEQFF
D: TRBD2; J: TRBJ2-1; V: TRBV6-5; size: .; DNA: TGTGCCAGCAGTACGGGGGGTGAGCAGTTCTTC; CDR3: CASSTGGEQFF
D: TRBD2; J: TRBJ2-1; V: TRBV5-4; size: .; DNA: TGTGCCAGCAGCCTTAGCGGGGGGGCCACCTACAATGAGCAGTTCTTC; CDR3: CASSLSGGATYNEQFF
D: .; J: TRBJ1-1; V: TRBV6-5; size: .; DNA: TGTGCCAGCAGCAACATGAACACTGAAGCTTTCTTT; CDR3: CASSNMNTEAFF
D: TRBD2; J: TRBJ2-1; V: TRBV6-5; size: .; DNA: TGTGCCAGCACCCCGGACGGGAGGGCCCGCAATGAGCAGTTCTTC; CDR3: CASTPDGRARNEQFF
D: TRBD1; J: TRBJ1-1; V: TRBV5-1; size: .; DNA: TGCGCCAGCAGCCTGGACAGGGGCGGTTACACTGAAGCTTTCTTT; CDR3: CASSLDRGGYTEAFF
D: .; J: TRBJ1-6; V: TRBV7-9; size: .; DNA: TGTGCCAGCAGCGAGTCAGGGGCCAATTCACCCCTCCACTTT; CDR3: CASSESGANSPLHF
D: .; J: TRBJ2-7; V: TRBV7-3; size: .; DNA: TGTGCCAGCAGCTTAACGAACAGCTACGAGCAGTACTTC; CDR3: CASSLTNSYEQYF
D: TRBD1; J: TRBJ2-7; V: TRBV13; size: .; DNA: TGTGCCAGCAGTCCCGAGGGGGCCGGCGAGCAGTACTTC; CDR3: CASSPEGAGEQYF
D: TRBD2; J: TRBJ2-5; V: TRBV7-8; size: .; DNA: TGTGCCAGCATACCGTCGAGCGGGGGGCCAGAGACCCAGTACTTC; CDR3: CASIPSSGGPETQYF
D: TRBD1; J: TRBJ1-2; V: TRBV5-1; size: .; DNA: TGCGCCAGCAGCTTGATGGGACAGTCCGTCGCTAACTATGGCTACACCTTC; CDR3: CASSLMGQSVANYGYTF
D: .; J: TRBJ1-2; V: TRBV19; size: .; DNA: TGTGCCAGTAGTACCGGACAGATGAATGGCTACACCTTC; CDR3: CASSTGQMNGYTF
D: .; J: TRBJ1-1; V: TRBV7-6; size: .; DNA: TGTGCCAGCAGCTTAGGACAGGTGAACACTGAAGCTTTCTTT; CDR3: CASSLGQVNTEAFF
D: TRBD1; J: TRBJ2-2; V: TRBV19; size: .; DNA: TGTGCCAGTAGTATATTGGAGACAGGGGTCACCGGGGAGCTGTTTTTT; CDR3: CASSILETGVTGELFF
D: .; J: TRBJ1-1; V: TRBV11-2; size: .; DNA: TGTGCCAGCAGCCCTGGCTGGAGCACTGAAGCTTTCTTT; CDR3: CASSPGWSTEAFF
D: TRBD2; J: TRBJ2-3; V: TRBV18; size: .; DNA: TGTGCCAGCTCGGCGGGAGGTTCAGATACGCAGTATTTT; CDR3: CASSAGGSDTQYF
D: TRBD2; J: TRBJ2-1; V: TRBV5-1; size: .; DNA: TGCGCCAGCAGCTTGCGACTAGCGGGGGGCCATGAGCAGTTCTTC; CDR3: CASSLRLAGGHEQFF
D: TRBD2; J: TRBJ2-5; V: TRBV14; size: .; DNA: TGTGCCAGCAGCCAAGATTCTAGCGGGGTCGAGACCCAGTACTTC; CDR3: CASSQDSSGVETQYF
D: .; J: TRBJ2-5; V: TRBV12-5; size: .; DNA: TGTGCTAGTGGTTTGGGACAGGCGAGGGAGACCCAGTACTTC; CDR3: CASGLGQARETQYF
D: TRBD1; J: TRBJ2-3; V: TRBV10-3; size: .; DNA: TGTGCCACCAACGGACAGGGCCCCCCGGATACGCAGTATTTT; CDR3: CATNGQGPPDTQYF
D: TRBD1; J: TRBJ2-3; V: TRBV29-1; size: few; DNA: TGCAGCGTTGGGGTGACAGGGGCACTCACAGATACGCAGTATTTT; CDR3: CSVGVTGALTDTQYF
D: .; J: TRBJ2-7; V: TRBV4-3; size: .; DNA: TGCGCCAGCAGCCAAGGCCTACAGGGCTACGAGCAGTACTTC; CDR3: CASSQGLQGYEQYF
D: TRBD2; J: TRBJ2-3; V: TRBV7-2; size: .; DNA: TGTGCCAGCAGCTTTGGGAGCGGGGGGGGACCAGATACGCAGTATTTT; CDR3: CASSFGSGGGPDTQYF
D: TRBD1; J: TRBJ1-1; V: TRBV19; size: .; DNA: TGTGCCAGTATAGATCTCGGGACAGCGAACACTGAAGCTTTCTTT; CDR3: CASIDLGTANTEAFF
D: .; J: TRBJ2-7; V: TRBV5-6; size: .; DNA: TGTGCCAGCAGCTTGTTCGGAGTGGATGACTTGAGCTCCTACGAGCAGTACTTC; CDR3: CASSLFGVDDLSSYEQYF
D: TRBD2; J: TRBJ2-1; V: TRBV7-8; size: .; DNA: TGTGCCAGCAGCTTCCCCGGACTAGCGCCTCGGCTCTTC; CDR3: CASSFPGLAPRLF
D: .; J: TRBJ2-1; V: TRBV5-1; size: .; DNA: TGCGCCAGCAGCTTTTGGTGGGGAGAGGAGCAGTTCTTC; CDR3: CASSFWWGEEQFF
D: TRBD1; J: TRBJ1-1; V: TRBV6-1; size: .; DNA: TGTGCCAGCAGTGAACGACAGGGAACCACTGAAGCTTTCTTT; CDR3: CASSERQGTTEAFF